A single sample gave rise to the 10 T cell receptor beta chains below, sequenced in a study of early stage breast cancer tumors. Profiled with immunoSEQ multiplex PCR; TCRdb holds only in-frame clones, not every one. The sample lists 69,000 or so clones, roughly 80% occurring once. Material for sequencing was blood. Receptor source: a person aged 35-50 years with breast cancer.

The rearrangement joins TRBV15 to TRBJ2-7; D may be TRBD1 (6 bases). The ends were cut back, 5 bases at V and 4 bases at J, with 12 bases in the middle. The CDR3 loop spans 13 amino acids. Germline V CDR1 and CDR2: LNHNV, YYDKDF (reference sequence). The CDR3 region is CATSQETGYEQYF. The CDR3 nucleotides are TGTGCCACCAGCCAAGAAACAGGGTACGAGCAGTACTTC.

This clone was counted a single time. V gene TRBV28 combines with J gene TRBJ2-4; D gene uncertain. V shed 5 bases and J shed 0 bases, with 11 bases lying between them. CDR1 is MDHEN and CDR2 is SYDVKM in the germline V gene. The CDR3 contains 15 residues. CDR3 residues: CASSPSLGAKNIQYF. DNA of the CDR3: TGTGCCAGCAGTCCCTCGCTGGGAGCCAAAAACATTCAGTACTTC.

This clone has only one observation. The chain uses TRBV19 and TRBJ2-3, with TRBD2 matching 8 bases. Germline V gene sequence: CDR1 LNHDA, CDR2 SQIVND (reference sequence). V dropped 7 bases and J dropped 2; count of bases not matched to a gene: 11. CDR3 length: 16 amino acids. Written as DNA, the CDR3 is TGTGCCAGTACCTCCGCGGTAGCGGGACCCACAGATACGCAGTATTTT. It is translated as CASTSAVAGPTDTQYF.

This chain links TRBV7-9 with TRBJ2-7, with 9 bases identical to TRBD2. The CDR3 runs to 15 residues. Germline V lookup: CDR1 SEHNR, CDR2 FQNEAQ (reference sequence). Trimming removed 2 bases from V and 7 bases from J; junction bases left unmatched: 9. The CDR3 coding sequence is TGTGCCAGCAGCTTAAATGCGGGAGGGCCGGGGGAGCAGTACTTC. It encodes CASSLNAGGPGEQYF. Full variable domain (remainder filled in from reference TRBV7-9 and TRBJ2-7): DTGVSQNPRHKITKRGQNVTFRCDPISEHNRLYWYRQTLGQGPEFLTYFQNEAQLEKSRLLSDRFSAERPKGSFSTLEIQRTEQGDSAMYLCASSLNAGGPGEQYFGPGTRLTVT.

The CDR3: CSVVGGDKNIQYF. The CDR3 DNA follows: TGCAGCGTTGTGGGGGGTGATAAAAACATTCAGTACTTC. This chain joins TRBV29-1 and TRBJ2-4; D might be TRBD2 (6 bases). Deletions cut 4 bases from V and 4 bases from J, with 11 bases between. The CDR3 length is 13 residues. The germline gives CDR1 SQVTM, CDR2 ANQGSEA.

The CDR3 spells CAWSVQGGNQPQHF. The CDR3 coding sequence is TGTGCCTGGAGTGTTCAGGGGGGAAATCAGCCCCAGCATTTT. V usage is TRBV30 and J usage is TRBJ1-5; TRBD1 agrees at 7 bases. The CDR3 runs to 14 residues. Germline loops: CDR1 GTSNPN, CDR2 SVGIG (reference sequence). After removal of 0 bases from V and 4 bases from J, the junction contained 3 bases not matched to a gene.

This clone was detected a few times. The V call is TRBV19, the J call TRBJ2-4; 11 positions match TRBD2. This CDR3 spans 15 amino acids. Germline V CDR1 and CDR2: LNHDA, SQIVND (reference sequence). Trimming took 6 bases from V and 3 from J; bases not matched to a gene: 4. This CDR3 reads CASSTSGSGKNIQYF. The CDR3 nucleotides are TGTGCCAGTAGCACTAGCGGGAGTGGCAAAAACATTCAGTACTTC.

Only a few counts were recorded for this clone. This chain joins TRBV11-3 and TRBJ2-7; 7 bases match TRBD1. V trimming: 3 bases; J trimming: 5 bases; junction bases outside the gene matches: 4. The CDR3 consists of 13 residues. From germline, CDR1 is SGHNT and CDR2 YENEEA. The CDR3 bases are TGTGCCAGCAGCTTGACAGGGAGCGACGAGCAGTACTTC. Translated: CASSLTGSDEQYF.

This clone appeared once. This chain links TRBV7-9 with TRBJ2-5, with 8 nucleotides matching TRBD2. With V trimmed by 7 bases and J by 7 bases, 14 bases remained unmatched. Per germline, CDR1 SEHNR and CDR2 FQNEAQ (reference sequence). CDR3 length: 15 amino acids. Written as DNA, the CDR3 is TGTGCCAGCACCCAACTCCGGGAGGGCCACGGGACCCAGTACTTC. Translated, it gives CASTQLREGHGTQYF.

The chain recombines TRBV19 with TRBJ1-5, with a weak D call TRBD1 (6 bases). V dropped 5 bases and J dropped 2 bases, with 10 bases sitting between them. The germline CDR1 and CDR2 sequences are LNHDA and SQIVND (reference sequence). This CDR3 contains 14 residues. DNA for the CDR3: TGTGCCAGTAGTCAGGGGTACGGCAATCAGCCCCAGCATTTT. Protein product: CASSQGYGNQPQHF.